This T cell receptor beta chain was sequenced during a study of T cell changes during pregnancy in multiple sclerosis. Repertoires were generated with immunoSEQ multiplex PCR, while TCRdb's copy carries only in-frame clones and drops some. The sample lists 35,000 to 45,000 clones; around 90% were seen once. The sample consisted of CD8+ T cells from peripheral blood mononuclear cells, taken in the first trimester of pregnancy. This sequence was found in a female donor with multiple sclerosis, enrolled in a pregnancy study.

The CDR3 region is CASSLDPAGGLDTQYF. CDR3 in DNA: TGTGCCAGCAGCTTAGATCCGGCGGGGGGGTTAGATACGCAGTATTTT. The V call is TRBV7-8, the J call TRBJ2-3, with TRBD2 identical over 9 bases. CDR3 length equals 16 residues. Germline V gene sequence: CDR1 SGHVS, CDR2 FQNEAQ. J lost 5 bases, V lost 1 base, and 7 bases had no gene match. The variable domain in full, with the rest retrieved from reference TRBV7-8 and TRBJ2-3, is GAGVSQSPRYKVAKRGQDVALRCDPISGHVSLFWYQQALGQGPEFLTYFQNEAQLDKSGLPSDRFFAERPEGSVSTLKIQRTQQEDSAVYLCASSLDPAGGLDTQYFGPGTRLTVL.